This T cell receptor (beta chain) was observed in a study of T cells of healthy individuals. This clonotype was recorded at least ten times. CDR1 and CDR2 (germline): SGHRS, YFSETQ. Trimming removed 1 base from V and 6 bases from J, with 7 bases in between. The CDR3 extends over 13 amino acids. TCRdb reprocessed the 5' RACE reads with MiXCR, giving one entry per CDR3 protein. The data contain about 82,000 distinct CDR3 sequences, roughly 5% of them singletons. The chain joins TRBV5-1 to TRBJ2-2; D may be TRBD1 (5 bases). The sequence derives from a female donor in good health. The CDR3 DNA reads TGCGCCAGCAGCTTGACAGGCCCCGGGGAGCTGTTTTTT. Amino acid sequence: CASSLTGPGELFF. Full variable domain (outside the CDR3, taken from reference TRBV5-1 and TRBJ2-2): KAGVTQTPRYLIKTRGQQVTLSCSPISGHRSVSWYQQTPGQGLQFLFEYFSETQRNKGNFPGRFSGRQFSNSRSEMNVSTLELGDSALYLCASSLTGPGELFFGEGSRLTVL.